Sequencing of this TCR beta chain was carried out in a study of shared clonotypes between healthy human individuals (TCRdb year 2020). General notes on the study: The cohort included three men and two women between 18 and 49 years of age. For each donor, CD4 naive and CD4 memory were each given three plates, CD8 naive was given two plates, and CD8 memory was given one plate. The study deeply sequenced blood TCR repertoires of about 5 healthy adults to estimate repertoire size and the extent of clonotype sharing between individuals. To increase sequencing depth and limit assay-specific biases, different laboratories used diverse techniques to prepare libraries and sequence TCR repertoires. Between about 0.94 and 8.9 billion PBMCs per donor were obtained by leukapheresis. Summary of the overall study and its limitations: The small number of donors limited the genetic and exposure-history diversity represented. Sampling was restricted to blood, and TCR repertoires in tissue are likely to differ from TCR repertoires in blood. Across four donors, approximately 5% of naive CD4, around 3.3% of naive CD8, 2.3% of memory CD4, and 0.4% to 0.45% of memory CD8 clonotypes were shared. Naive subsets generally had larger estimated clonotype richness than memory subsets did. Pairwise subsampling indicated that sequencing depth was expected to affect the degree of clonotype sharing among donors. Compared with non-shared clonotypes, clonotypes shared by all four sorted-subset donors had higher generation probabilities. Incomplete sequencing was indicated by rarefaction of sorted-subset datasets, despite the large sequencing depth.

A word on this clone: Its antigen has not been determined. Qualities for individual bases were not recorded, and no much larger clone is one base off.

Using the deep immunoSEQ assay, TCR CDR3 regions were amplified from genomic DNA by multiplex PCR. Extracted genomic DNA from each cell subset was distributed evenly across all wells of several immunoSEQ 96-well plates, and each plate was treated as a replicate. For sorted subsets, roughly 200 ng of genomic DNA, equivalent to 25,000 to 35,000 T cell genomes, went into each replicate PCR. Purified libraries were measured with a Qubit 3.0 fluorometer, size-checked on a Bioanalyzer 2100, and measured again with the KAPA Library Quantification kit. Every immunoSEQ 96-well plate was sequenced on a dedicated single-read 150-cycle Illumina NextSeq 550 flow cell. The source study handled its data this way. Because only junctional sequences without quality scores were contained in the immunoSEQ output, filtering matching that applied to full-length reads could not be performed. Sequences were annotated with PyIR, a Python wrapper for IgBLAST v1.9, and V/J genes and CDR3 were assigned using IMGT germline references. Reads were removed for weak V/J assignments (E-value above 1e-6), missing CDR3, stop codons, out-of-frame junctions, or ambiguous translated residues. V3J clonotypes were defined as sequences sharing the same inferred V gene, J gene, and CDR3 amino acid sequence. To compute the percentage overlap between repertoires, the number of shared unique clonotypes was divided by the size of the smaller repertoire. RTK rarefaction, the Chao1 estimator, and Recon v2.1 estimates of unobserved clonotypes were used to assess repertoire richness. Generation probabilities were computed with OLGA for all TCRbeta clonotypes obtained by the gDNA method from four donors. Drawn from immuneACCESS, this table holds only the in-frame rearrangements with V and J called that TCRdb kept. Clones are partly lost; checked studies trace under half to an unresolved V gene and leave the rest unexplained. That table supplies the V and J calls and clone size; D and trimming were determined from the DNA. The sample table contains about 2.1 million clones; only one count was recorded for just under 95% of them. Over 1.5% of the sample rests with the top ten.

CD8 naive samples were CD45RO-negative cells positively selected for CCR7, giving a CD45RA+CCR7+ population that excluded TemRA cells. Healthy HIV-negative adults with no recently reported acute infections or vaccinations were included as donors. All donors were Caucasian adults living in Nashville, Tennessee, USA. Blood was obtained by leukapheresis, after which PBMCs were separated by Ficoll-Histopaque density gradient centrifugation and cryopreserved in liquid nitrogen vapor phase. Analytical flow cytometry was used to check the purity and quantity of every magnetically sorted T cell population. Genomic DNA was isolated from each sorted fraction and quantified by UV absorbance on a Nanodrop 2000c. The CDR3 spans 16 residues, from the cysteine through the phenylalanine. Of all the DNA, just the CDR3 is kept, 48 bases in frame from base 1. V drops 6 bases and J drops 7 bases, leaving 22 bases in between. From the germline V gene (reference sequence), CDR1 is SEHNR and CDR2 is FQNEAQ.

This clonotype originated in a man aged 18 to 30 in good health. Some clones in this sample may be carry-over from other donors' samples. Rearrangement joined TRBV7-9 to TRBJ2-4; the D gene is possibly TRBD1 or TRBD2, each agreeing over 6 bases. Specimen: naive CD8+ T cells from PBMCs. Sample cell subset or site, as interpreted from the label and publication: CD45RA+CCR7+. CDR3 region: CASRENRDFPGNIQYF. The sequenced DNA is TGTGCCAGCAGGGAAAACAGGGACTTTCCGGGGAACATTCAGTACTTC. Beyond the CDR3, the reference TRBV7-9 and TRBJ2-4 genes provide the residues; the full variable domain reads: DTGVSQNPRHKITKRGQNVTFRCDPISEHNRLYWYRQTLGQGPEFLTYFQNEAQLEKSRLLSDRFSAERPKGSFSTLEIQRTEQGDSAMYLCASRENRDFPGNIQYFGAGTRLSVL.